This paragraph covers one T cell receptor beta chain sequence. This sample is drawn from a study of technical replicates of blood from a few donors. V dropped 4 bases and J dropped 7; count of bases not matched to a gene: 3. Looked up from germline, CDR1 is SQVTM and CDR2 is ANQGSEA. The CDR3 spans 13 residues. Assay: immunoSEQ multiplex PCR; the TCRdb copy retains only in-frame clones and omits some. Of tens of thousands of clones listed, 90% to 95% were seen once; the top ten hold under 0.5%. The clonotype was recovered from a human donor in good health. The sample taken for sequencing was T cells isolated from PBMCs. The chain is built from TRBV29-1 and TRBJ2-3, with 12 bases fitting TRBD2. CDR3 amino acids: CSVGLAGAYTQYF. Here the CDR3 DNA reads TGCAGCGTTGGACTAGCGGGGGCGTATACGCAGTATTTT.